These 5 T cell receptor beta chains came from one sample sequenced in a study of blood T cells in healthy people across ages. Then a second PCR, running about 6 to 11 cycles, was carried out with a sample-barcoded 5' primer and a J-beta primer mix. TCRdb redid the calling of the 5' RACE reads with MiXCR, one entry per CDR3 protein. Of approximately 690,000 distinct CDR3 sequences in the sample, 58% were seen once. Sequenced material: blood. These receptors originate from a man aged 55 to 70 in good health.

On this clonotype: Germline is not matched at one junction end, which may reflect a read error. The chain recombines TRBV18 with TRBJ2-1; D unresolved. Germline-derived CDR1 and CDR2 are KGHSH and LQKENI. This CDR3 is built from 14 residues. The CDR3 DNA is TGTGCCAGCTCCCCACAGAGCTCCTACAATGAGCAGTTCTTC. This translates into CASSPQSSYNEQFF.

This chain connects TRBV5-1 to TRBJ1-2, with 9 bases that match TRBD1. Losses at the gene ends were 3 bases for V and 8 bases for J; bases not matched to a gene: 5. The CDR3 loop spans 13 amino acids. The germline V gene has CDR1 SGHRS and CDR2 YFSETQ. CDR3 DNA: TGCGCCAGCAGCTCCGGACAGGGGACAGGCTACACCTTC. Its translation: CASSSGQGTGYTF.

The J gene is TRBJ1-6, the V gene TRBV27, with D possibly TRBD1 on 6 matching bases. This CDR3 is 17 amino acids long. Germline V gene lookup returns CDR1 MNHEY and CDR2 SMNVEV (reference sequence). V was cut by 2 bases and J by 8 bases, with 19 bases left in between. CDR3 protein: CASSLHQDRGRHSPLHF. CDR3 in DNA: TGTGCCAGCAGTTTACACCAGGACAGAGGGAGACATTCACCCCTCCACTTT.

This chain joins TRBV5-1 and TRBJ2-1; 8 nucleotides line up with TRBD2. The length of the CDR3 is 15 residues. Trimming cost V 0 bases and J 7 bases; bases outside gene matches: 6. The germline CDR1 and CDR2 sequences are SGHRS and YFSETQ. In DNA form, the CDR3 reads TGCGCCAGCAGCTTGGATGACGGGGGGGCGAATGAGCAGTTCTTC. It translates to CASSLDDGGANEQFF.

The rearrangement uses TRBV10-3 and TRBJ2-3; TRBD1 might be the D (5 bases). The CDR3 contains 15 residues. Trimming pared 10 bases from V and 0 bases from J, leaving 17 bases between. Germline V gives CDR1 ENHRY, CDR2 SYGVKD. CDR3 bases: TGTGCCACAGGGCTCGGAACATCTAGCACAGATACGCAGTATTTT. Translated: CATGLGTSSTDTQYF.